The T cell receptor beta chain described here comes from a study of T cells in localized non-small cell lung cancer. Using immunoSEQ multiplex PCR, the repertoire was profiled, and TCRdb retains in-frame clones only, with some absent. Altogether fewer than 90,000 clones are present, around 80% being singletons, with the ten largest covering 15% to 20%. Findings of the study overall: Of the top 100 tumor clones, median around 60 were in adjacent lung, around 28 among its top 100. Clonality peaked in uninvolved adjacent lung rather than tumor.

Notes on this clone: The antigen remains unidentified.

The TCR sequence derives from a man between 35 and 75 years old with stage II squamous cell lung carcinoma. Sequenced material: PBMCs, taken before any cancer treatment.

The CDR3 nucleotides read TGCGCCAGCAGCCGGGAGGGGGTTTCGAACACTGAAGCTTTCTTT. Its translation: CASSREGVSNTEAFF. This rearrangement joins TRBV4-3 to TRBJ1-1; tentative D call: TRBD1 (6 bases). The CDR3 has 15 amino acids. V was shortened by 4 bases and J by 1 base, with 13 bases between the two germline ends. CDR1 is LGHNA, CDR2 YSLEER, per germline.